This record covers a single T cell receptor (beta chain). Its antigen is unidentified. These data belong to a study of T cells expressing NK-cell markers. About the study: There were seven HCMV-seropositive donors and one seronegative donor among the eight sequenced.

For TCR beta, cDNA was produced by 5'RACE template switching with UMIs. TCRdb reanalyzed the 5' RACE reads, giving one entry per CDR3 protein sequence and no DNA. This table lists 450,000 to 600,000 distinct CDR3 sequences. This CDR3 has 14 amino acids. CDR1 and CDR2 (germline): DFQATT, SNEGSKA (reference sequence). Study outcomes and limitations: NKG2C+ dominant clonotypes from roughly 6 donors made up roughly 1.0-8% of CD8+ T cells.

The sequencing input was blood T cells: a sorted CD56 or NKG2C T cell subset, CD4+ or CD8+ T cells, or bulk PBMC T cells (not recorded which). The sequence came from a man aged 18 to 30 in good health. The chain uses TRBV20-1 and TRBJ2-2; TCRdb returns TRBD2, unconfirmable since there is no DNA. The CDR3 loop reads CSAWGPTGTGELFF.